This TCR beta chain was found in a study of shared clonotypes between healthy human individuals. The wider study: Plates per donor: three CD4 naive, three CD4 memory, two CD8 naive, one CD8 memory.

Germline CDR1 SGHNT, CDR2 YYREEE (reference sequence). The ends were cut back, 1 base at V and 4 bases at J, with 12 bases in the middle. The CDR3 sequence is 15 residues long. Clones were read by immunoSEQ multiplex PCR, and TCRdb kept only the in-frame ones, dropping some. The profile covers approximately 2,000,000 clones, with around 90% appearing a single time and 0.3% to 0.4% taken by the ten largest. Specimen: naive CD4+ T cells from PBMCs. The subset denotes: CD45RA+ positively selected. The origin of this receptor is a man between 18 and 29 years old in good health. Some clones in this sample may be carry-over from other donors' samples. The V and J genes are TRBV5-4 and TRBJ2-1; D remains ambiguous. Here the CDR3 reads CASSLQSTPYNEQFF. CDR3 coding DNA: TGTGCCAGCAGCTTGCAGTCGACTCCTTACAATGAGCAGTTCTTC. Variable domain in full (rest from reference TRBV5-4 and TRBJ2-1): ETGVTQSPTHLIKTRGQQVTLRCSSQSGHNTVSWYQQALGQGPQFIFQYYREEENGRGNFPPRFSGLQFPNYSSELNVNALELDDSALYLCASSLQSTPYNEQFFGPGTRLTVL.